This passage covers 24 T cell receptor beta chains from one sample sequenced in a study of T cells in Graves' hyperthyroidism and ophthalmopathy. RNA transcripts yielded amplified TCR beta CDR3 regions. Using the HTBI primer set, a first-round RT-PCR was run on the TCR CDR3. TCRdb itself ran the multiplex PCR reads through MiXCR, one entry per CDR3 protein. Of hundreds of thousands of distinct CDR3 sequences in the sample, approximately 15% are singletons; the top ten hold approximately 14%. The source material was blood. The receptors here all came from a woman between 18 and 29 years old with Graves' hyperthyroidism.

The V and J genes are TRBV28 and TRBJ2-7, with 12 bases aligning to TRBD2. V lost 6 bases to trimming and J lost 5 bases; unmatched junction nucleotides: 8. Germline V CDR1 and CDR2: MDHEN, SYDVKM. There are 15 residues in the CDR3. The CDR3 nucleotides read TGTGCCAGCAGAACTCTAGCGGGAGGGCCCCACGAGCAGTACTTC. Protein: CASRTLAGGPHEQYF.

This clonotype has a count of ten or more. This chain connects TRBV28 to TRBJ2-1; D may correspond to TRBD1 or TRBD2 (5 bases each). With 5 bases removed from V and 6 bases from J, the gap between germline ends came to 14 bases. Germline loops: CDR1 MDHEN, CDR2 SYDVKM. This CDR3 spans 14 amino acids. CDR3 residues: CASSDSGTPNEQFF. In DNA form, the CDR3 reads TGTGCCAGCAGTGACTCCGGGACCCCCAATGAGCAGTTCTTC.

This clonotype occurred many times. The chain employs TRBV12-3 or TRBV12-4 and TRBJ2-7; 12 bases are a match to TRBD2. This CDR3 contains 14 residues. J was trimmed by 6 bases and V by 6 bases; bases with no gene match: 6. The CDR3 DNA reads as TGTGCCAGCAGGATCCTAGCGGGAGGGGCCGAGCAGTACTTC. This gives the protein CASRILAGGAEQYF.

This clonotype came up many times. V usage is TRBV9 and J usage is TRBJ2-7, with 7 nucleotides matching TRBD2. Germline V lookup: CDR1 SGDLS, CDR2 YYNGEE. CDR3 length equals 12 residues. The V segment lost 3 bases and the J segment 5 bases; nucleotides outside the gene matches: 2. DNA of the CDR3: TGTGCCAGCAGCGCGGCGGGGGACGAGCAGTACTTC. Residues: CASSAAGDEQYF.

The genes are TRBV7-3 and TRBJ2-6; perhaps TRBD1 as D (6 bases). V gave up 2 bases and J gave up 0 bases, with 11 bases separating them. CDR3 length: 17 residues. Germline CDR1 is SGHTA and CDR2 is FQGTGA. The CDR3 bases are TGTGCCAGCAGCTTAGGGACATGGAGCTCTGGGGCCAACGTCCTGACTTTC. Translating gives CASSLGTWSSGANVLTF.

This clonotype has ten or more counts. The rearrangement joins TRBV6-2 or TRBV6-3 to TRBJ1-5; 8 bases match TRBD1. CDR3 length: 16 residues. Trimming at V came to 8 bases and at J to 3 bases, leaving 12 bases not matched to a gene. The V gene's germline CDR1 is MNHEY and CDR2 SVGEGT. This CDR3 is CASSLNLDRVNQPQHF. CDR3 DNA sequence: TGTGCCAGCTCTTTAAACCTGGACAGGGTCAATCAGCCCCAGCATTTT.

Only a few counts were recorded for this clonotype. The rearrangement links TRBV19 to TRBJ1-4, with a tentative D call TRBD1 (5 bases). Trimming took 6 bases from V and 5 from J, leaving 13 bases between them. This CDR3 has 14 amino acids. Germline loops: CDR1 LNHDA, CDR2 SQIVND (reference sequence). DNA for the CDR3: TGTGCCAGTAGGGCAGACAGAGGGAATGAAAAACTGTTTTTT. This gives the protein CASRADRGNEKLFF.

The genes are TRBV13 and TRBJ2-7; D is perhaps TRBD2 (6 bases). V was clipped by 2 bases and J by 4 bases, with 12 bases between them. CDR3 size: 14 residues. Germline CDR1 is PRHDT and CDR2 is FYEKMQ (reference sequence). The CDR3 DNA sequence: TGTGCCAGCAGCTTATTCGGGACTGGTTACGAGCAGTACTTC. The encoded protein is CASSLFGTGYEQYF.

This clonotype has ten or more counts. The gene calls are TRBV7-2 and TRBJ1-2, with D unclear. This CDR3 is built from 13 residues. CDR1 is SGHTA, CDR2 FQGNSA, per germline. Trimming removed 5 bases from V and 8 bases from J, with 15 bases in between. CDR3 in amino acids: CASSPPILWGYTF. In DNA form, the CDR3 reads TGTGCCAGCAGCCCTCCGATCCTGTGGGGCTACACCTTC.

A few counts support this clonotype. J is TRBJ2-1 and V is TRBV6-1; the match to TRBD1 covers 7 bases. The CDR3 has 15 residues. In germline, CDR1 is MNHNS, CDR2 SASEGT. Trimming removed 4 bases from V and 5 bases from J; junction bases left unmatched: 8. This chain's CDR3 is CASSASGQINNEQFF. Written as DNA, the CDR3 is TGTGCCAGCAGTGCCTCGGGACAGATAAACAATGAGCAGTTCTTC.

The rearrangement joins TRBV29-1 to TRBJ2-3; D not certain. Trimming cost V 5 bases and J 1 base, with 13 bases left between them. Germline V gene sequence: CDR1 SQVTM, CDR2 ANQGSEA. CDR3 length: 14 amino acids. This CDR3 is CSVLLHGGTDTQYF. The CDR3 DNA sequence: TGCAGCGTTCTTTTACACGGAGGCACAGATACGCAGTATTTT.

About this clonotype itself: At one of its ends the junction is not consistent with the germline gene, which may arise from a read error. The chain recombines TRBV9 with TRBJ2-7; the D gene is possibly TRBD2 (5 bases). The CDR3 extends over 17 amino acids. Germline CDR1 SGDLS, CDR2 YYNGEE. CDR3: CASSVEKKRRASYEHYF. The CDR3 region has the DNA TGTGCCAGCAGCGTAGAAAAGAAGCGGCGGGCTTCCTACGAGCATTACTTC.

As to this clonotype: This may come from a read error, since a much larger clone is one base off. The chain links TRBV20-1 to TRBJ2-5, with D uncertain. Germline V lookup: CDR1 DFQATT, CDR2 SNEGSKA (reference sequence). This CDR3 spans 12 amino acids. In DNA, the CDR3 is TGCAGTGCTAGCCCGTGGACCGAGACCCAGTGCTTC. It encodes CSASPWTETQCF.

This clonotype was observed a few times. Mismatch with germline at one junction end may stem from a read error. The CDR3 DNA reads as TGTGCCTGCAGCTTATCTCGGTTCGCTGAAGCTTTCTTT. This translates into CACSLSRFAEAFF. The rearrangement links TRBV11-3 to TRBJ1-1; no clear D. The length of the CDR3 is 13 residues. Germline lookup yields CDR1 SGHNT and CDR2 YENEEA.

The chain links TRBV20-1 to TRBJ1-2; D uncertain. Looked up from germline, CDR1 is DFQATT and CDR2 is SNEGSKA (reference sequence). Trimming took off 6 bases at V and 3 bases at J, with 14 bases between the two ends. The CDR3 is 13 amino acids. The CDR3 sequence is CSARTRTDYGYTF. CDR3 DNA sequence: TGCAGTGCCAGGACGCGGACCGACTATGGCTACACCTTC.

In its sample, this clonotype was seen many times. This sequence joins TRBV6-1 and TRBJ2-1; D is uncertain. The CDR3 runs to 19 residues. Trimming stripped 0 bases from V and 6 bases from J, with 24 bases between. Germline V gene sequence: CDR1 MNHNS, CDR2 SASEGT. The CDR3 sequence: CASSEAGAWRRVKTNEQFF. Written as DNA, the CDR3 is TGTGCCAGCAGTGAAGCGGGCGCCTGGAGAAGGGTCAAAACCAATGAGCAGTTCTTC.

This clonotype was detected many times. The chain joins TRBV5-1 to TRBJ2-2; possibly TRBD2 for D (6 bases). The CDR3 is made up of 15 amino acids. Germline V CDR1 and CDR2: SGHRS, YFSETQ. The V end lost 2 bases, the J end lost 2 bases, and 10 bases lay between the germline ends. CDR3 coding DNA: TGCGCCAGCAGCTTAGGAGGGCTTAACACCGGGGAGCTGTTTTTT. Its protein is CASSLGGLNTGELFF.

The rearrangement links TRBV27 to TRBJ2-7; D perhaps matches TRBD1 (6 bases). Trimming pared 6 bases from V and 2 bases from J, leaving 14 bases between. The CDR3 is made up of 14 amino acids. CDR1 and CDR2 (germline): MNHEY, SMNVEV (reference sequence). CDR3 coding DNA: TGTGCCAGCAGACGAGGCAGGGGTGCCTACGAGCAGTACTTC. As protein: CASRRGRGAYEQYF.

This clonotype was picked up many times. This sequence joins TRBV28 and TRBJ2-1; 9 nucleotides agree with TRBD1. V lost 3 bases to trimming and J lost 4 bases; unmatched junction nucleotides: 7. Germline loops: CDR1 MDHEN, CDR2 SYDVKM. The CDR3 extends over 16 amino acids. The CDR3 loop reads CASSFGGQGPYNEQFF. In DNA form, the CDR3 reads TGTGCCAGCAGTTTTGGGGGACAGGGCCCTTACAATGAGCAGTTCTTC.

The rearrangement links TRBV7-2 to TRBJ2-7, with 15 bases fitting TRBD2. V was pared by 4 bases and J by 7 bases, with 5 bases of the junction left unmatched. The germline V gene has CDR1 SGHTA and CDR2 FQGNSA. The CDR3 contains 15 residues. This CDR3 is CASSWGLAGGWEQYF. In nucleotides, the CDR3 is TGTGCCAGCAGCTGGGGACTAGCGGGGGGATGGGAGCAGTACTTC.

The chain combines TRBV11-2 with TRBJ1-1, with D unclear. Germline V gene data show CDR1 as SGHAT and CDR2 as FQNNGV. V was clipped by 2 bases and J by 8 bases, with 12 bases between them. The CDR3 sequence is 13 residues long. CDR3 amino acids: CASSLLAALEAFF. The CDR3 DNA follows: TGTGCCAGCAGCTTATTGGCCGCTTTAGAAGCTTTCTTT.

V and J are TRBV24-1 and TRBJ2-1; 12 positions agree with TRBD2. There are 14 residues in the CDR3. With V trimmed by 8 bases and J by 4 bases, 2 bases remained unmatched. Per germline, CDR1 KGHDR and CDR2 SFDVKD. In DNA form, the CDR3 reads TGTGCCACCATGGGGACTAGCGGGTACAATGAGCAGTTCTTC. This codes for CATMGTSGYNEQFF.

CDR3 loop: CASRTWTVNTEAFF. CDR3 bases: TGTGCCAGCAGAACTTGGACAGTGAACACTGAAGCTTTCTTT. V usage is TRBV12-3 or TRBV12-4 and J usage is TRBJ1-1, with a weak D call TRBD1 (6 bases). V gave up 6 bases and J gave up 0 bases, with 11 bases separating them. The CDR3 covers 14 residues.

This clonotype came up many times. The chain uses TRBV11-2 and TRBJ1-4, with D uncertain. Trimming stripped 1 base from V and 13 bases from J, with 16 bases between. CDR1 is SGHAT, CDR2 FQNNGV, per germline. The CDR3 runs 14 residues. The CDR3: CASSLAPAAGGLFF. In DNA, the CDR3 is TGTGCCAGCAGCTTAGCCCCGGCGGCGGGTGGACTGTTTTTT.